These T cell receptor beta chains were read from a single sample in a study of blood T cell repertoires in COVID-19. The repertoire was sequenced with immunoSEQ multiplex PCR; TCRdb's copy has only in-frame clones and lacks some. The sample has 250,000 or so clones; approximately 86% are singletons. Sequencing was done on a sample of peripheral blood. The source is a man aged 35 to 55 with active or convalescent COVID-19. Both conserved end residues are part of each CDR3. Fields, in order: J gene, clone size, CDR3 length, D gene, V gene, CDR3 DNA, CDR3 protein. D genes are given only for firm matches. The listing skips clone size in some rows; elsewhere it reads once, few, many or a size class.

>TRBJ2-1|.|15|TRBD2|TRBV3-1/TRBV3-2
TGTGCCAGCAGCCGAGAGACTAGCGGTTTCTTTGAGCAGTTCTTC
CASSRETSGFFEQFF
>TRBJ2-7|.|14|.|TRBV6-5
TGTGCCAGCAGTCGCGGGACAGCCGCCTACGAGCAGTACTTC
CASSRGTAAYEQYF
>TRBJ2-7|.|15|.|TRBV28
TGTGCCAGCAGTTTAAGCTTGTTAGCGGCCTACGAGCAGTACTTC
CASSLSLLAAYEQYF
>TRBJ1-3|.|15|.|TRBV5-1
TGCGCCAGCAGCTTGCAGGGTGAATCTGGAAACACCATATATTTT
CASSLQGESGNTIYF
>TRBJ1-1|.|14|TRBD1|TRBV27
TGTGCCAGCAGTTCTACCGGGACAGGGACTGAAGCTTTCTTT
CASSSTGTGTEAFF
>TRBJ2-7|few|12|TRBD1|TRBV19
TGTGCCAGTAGCCTCGGACAGGACGAGCAGTACTTC
CASSLGQDEQYF
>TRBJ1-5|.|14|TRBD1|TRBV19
TGTGCCAGTAGTATGACAGGGGGAAAGCAGCCCCAGCATTTT
CASSMTGGKQPQHF
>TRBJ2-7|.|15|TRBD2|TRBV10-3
TGTGCCATCAGTGAGTCTAGCGGGAGAACCTACGAGCAGTACTTC
CAISESSGRTYEQYF
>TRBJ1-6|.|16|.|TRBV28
TGTGCCAGCTCCGGGGGTTACAGCTCCTATAATTCACCCCTCCACTTT
CASSGGYSSYNSPLHF
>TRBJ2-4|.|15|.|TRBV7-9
TGTGCCAGCAGCCCCCACAGGGAAGCCAAAAACATTCAGTACTTC
CASSPHREAKNIQYF
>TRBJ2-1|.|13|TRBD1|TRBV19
TGTGCCAGTAAAAGACAGGGGGTAGGTGAGCAGTTCTTC
CASKRQGVGEQFF
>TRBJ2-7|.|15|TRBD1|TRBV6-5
TGTGCCAGCAGTTACTCTAACAGGGGGCTGGACGAGCAGTACTTC
CASSYSNRGLDEQYF
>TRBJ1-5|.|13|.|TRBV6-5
TGTGCCAGCAGTACAGGGAGGGATCAGCCCCAGCATTTT
CASSTGRDQPQHF
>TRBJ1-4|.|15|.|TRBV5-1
TGCGCCAGCAGTCGGTGGGACAAATCTAATGAAAAACTGTTTTTT
CASSRWDKSNEKLFF
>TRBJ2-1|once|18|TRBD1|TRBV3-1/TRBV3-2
TGTGCCAGCAGTAGATCGGGCGGCTTCGGACAGGGGAACAATGAGCAGTTCTTC
CASSRSGGFGQGNNEQFF
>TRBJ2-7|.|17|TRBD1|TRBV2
TGTGCCAGCAGAGGGACCGGGACAGGGGTAAATAGCTACGAGCAGTACTTC
CASRGTGTGVNSYEQYF
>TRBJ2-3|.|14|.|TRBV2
TGTGCCAGCAGCGTTACGGACGGGGGAGATACGCAGTATTTT
CASSVTDGGDTQYF
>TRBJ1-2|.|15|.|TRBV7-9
TGTGCCAGCAGCTTAGAGTCCAGGGAGGGCCGTGGCTACACCTTC
CASSLESREGRGYTF
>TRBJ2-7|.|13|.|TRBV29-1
TGCAGCGCCCGGGGTCCCGTGAGCTACGAGCAGTACTTC
CSARGPVSYEQYF
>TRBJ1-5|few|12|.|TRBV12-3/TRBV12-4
TGTGCCAGCAGGGGGGGGCTTCAGCCCCAGCATTTT
CASRGGLQPQHF
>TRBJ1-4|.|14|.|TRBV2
TGTGCCAGCACAAGGTTGGCAGGGGAGGAAAAACTGTTTTTT
CASTRLAGEEKLFF
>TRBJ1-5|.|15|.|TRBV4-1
TGCGCCAGCAGCCAAGAGACAGGCGGCTCTCAGCCCCAGCATTTT
CASSQETGGSQPQHF
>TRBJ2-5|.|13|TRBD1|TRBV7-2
TGTGCCAGCAGCCAAGGGACAGTCAAGACCCAGTACTTC
CASSQGTVKTQYF
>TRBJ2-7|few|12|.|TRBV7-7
TGTGCCAGCAGCTTACAAGGCGGAGAGCAGTACTTC
CASSLQGGEQYF
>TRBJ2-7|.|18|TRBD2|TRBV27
TGTGCCAGCGGCTTAATCTCAGGACTAGCGGGAGGGATCAACGAGCAGTACTTC
CASGLISGLAGGINEQYF
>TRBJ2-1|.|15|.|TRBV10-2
TGCGCCAGCAAAAGACAGGGAGGACGATTAGATGAGCAGTTCTTC
CASKRQGGRLDEQFF
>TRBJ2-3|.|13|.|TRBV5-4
TGTGCCAGCAGCCCCCAGGGGACAGATACGCAGTATTTT
CASSPQGTDTQYF
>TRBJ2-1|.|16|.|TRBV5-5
TGTGCCAGCAGCTTGCTGTTTTTGAGCTCCTACAATGAGCAGTTCTTC
CASSLLFLSSYNEQFF
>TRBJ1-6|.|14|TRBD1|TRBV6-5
TGTGCCAGCAGGCTGGACAGGTTCGAATCACCCCTCCACTTT
CASRLDRFESPLHF
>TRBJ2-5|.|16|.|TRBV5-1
TGCGCCAGCACCTCCTCGGGTGACAGGCTTTCGCAGACCCAGTACTTC
CASTSSGDRLSQTQYF
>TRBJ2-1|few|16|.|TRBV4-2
TGTGCCAGCAGCCAAGTGGGCAGAAGCTCCTACAATGAGCAGTTCTTC
CASSQVGRSSYNEQFF
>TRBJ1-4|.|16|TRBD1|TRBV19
TGTGCCAGTAGTCTGGACGACAGGGCAACTAATGAAAAACTGTTTTTT
CASSLDDRATNEKLFF
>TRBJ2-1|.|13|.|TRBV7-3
TGTGCCAGCAGCTTATCAGGGTACAATGAGCAGTTCTTC
CASSLSGYNEQFF
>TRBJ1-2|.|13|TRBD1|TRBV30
TGTGCCTGGTCGACAGGGGGCGCGAGTGGCTACACCTTC
CAWSTGGASGYTF
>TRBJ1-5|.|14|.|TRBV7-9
TGTGCCAGCAGCTTCACAGATAGCAATCAGCCCCAGCATTTT
CASSFTDSNQPQHF
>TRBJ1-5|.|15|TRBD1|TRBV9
TGTGCCAGCAGCGTAACAGGGGAGAGCAATCAGCCCCAGCATTTT
CASSVTGESNQPQHF
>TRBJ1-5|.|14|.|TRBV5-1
TGCGCCAGCAGCGGCCGTAAGAGGTTCCAGCCCCAGCATTTT
CASSGRKRFQPQHF
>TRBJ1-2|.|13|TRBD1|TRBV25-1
TGTGCCAGCAGTGCCCGGGACAGCCTCGGCTACACCTTC
CASSARDSLGYTF
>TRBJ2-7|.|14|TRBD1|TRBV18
TGTGCCAGCTCTCCCGGGACAGGTAACTACGAGCAGTACTTC
CASSPGTGNYEQYF
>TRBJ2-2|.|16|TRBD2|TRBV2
TGTGCCAGCAGTGAGATCGGGGGGACGAACACCGGGGAGCTGTTTTTT
CASSEIGGTNTGELFF
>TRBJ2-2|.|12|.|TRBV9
TGTGCCAGCAGCGTTGTAACCGGGGAGCTGTTTTTT
CASSVVTGELFF
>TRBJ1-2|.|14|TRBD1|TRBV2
TGTGCCAGCACGCGGGACAGGGAGTTCTATGGCTACACCTTC
CASTRDREFYGYTF
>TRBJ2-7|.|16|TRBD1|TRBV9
TGTGCCAGCAGCGTAGGGTCTTCGGGACAGGCCTACGAGCAGTACTTC
CASSVGSSGQAYEQYF
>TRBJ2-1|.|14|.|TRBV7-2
TGTGCCAGCAGTCGGGTCCCCCTCTACAATGAGCAGTTCTTC
CASSRVPLYNEQFF
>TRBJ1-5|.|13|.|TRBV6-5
TGTGCCAGCAGTTCTCTTGAGTTACGGCCCCAGCATTTT
CASSSLELRPQHF
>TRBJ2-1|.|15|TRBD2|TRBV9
TGTGCCAGCAGCGGTACTAGCGGTTACTACAATGAGCAGTTCTTC
CASSGTSGYYNEQFF
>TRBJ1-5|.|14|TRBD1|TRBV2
TGTGCCAGCGCAATGGACAGGGGAAGTCAGCCCCAGCATTTT
CASAMDRGSQPQHF
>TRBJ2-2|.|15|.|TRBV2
TGTGCCAGCGGAACCCCGGGGGCGAACACCGGGGAGCTGTTTTTT
CASGTPGANTGELFF
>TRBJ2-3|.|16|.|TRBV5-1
TGCGCCAGCAGCCCCGGCGACAGGAGAGGCACAGATACGCAGTATTTT
CASSPGDRRGTDTQYF
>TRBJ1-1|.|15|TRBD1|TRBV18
TGTGCCAGCTCACCACAGGACAGGGGGTTCACTGAAGCTTTCTTT
CASSPQDRGFTEAFF
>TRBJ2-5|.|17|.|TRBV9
TGTGCCAGCAGCCCAGAGAGGGGCGGGGGCCCCCTAGAGACCCAGTACTTC
CASSPERGGGPLETQYF
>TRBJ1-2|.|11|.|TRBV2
TGTGCCAGCACCATACTAGACGGCTACACCTTC
CASTILDGYTF
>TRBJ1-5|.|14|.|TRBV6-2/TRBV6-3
TGTGCCAGCAGTGTCGATTGGGGGGATCAGCCCCAGCATTTT
CASSVDWGDQPQHF